This T cell receptor beta chain was sequenced for a study of blood T cells in healthy people across ages (dated by TCRdb to between 2015 and 2016). In the study overall: In model experiments, roughly one uniquely barcoded TCR beta cDNA molecule per two T cells was captured by template switching. Donors of different ages were randomly distributed across sequencing lanes to avoid experimental bias. The study analyzed two additional independent replicas of 1 million unique cDNA reads from the same blood draw for two donors, one aged 18 to 30 and one aged 80 or older. The study measured age-related changes in TCR beta repertoire diversity using deep sequencing normalized with unique cDNA molecular identifiers. Four age groups were formed from the donors: young (average roughly 16 years), middle-aged (just under 40), aged (62) and long-lived (more than 75).

The 39 donors, aged about 6 to 100 years, were systemically healthy Caucasian individuals from Russia. Approximately 9.3 milliliters of peripheral blood were collected from each donor into EDTA-treated Vacutainer tubes. Ficoll-Paque density-gradient centrifugation was used to isolate PBMCs, with at least 6 million per sample. Total RNA was extracted from PBMCs with Trizol reagent, with at least 6 micrograms obtained per sample. For every donor, flow cytometry on a PBMC aliquot measured the percentage of naive CD45RAhigh/CD27high T cells. Libraries came from 5' RACE. Sequencer: Illumina HiSeq 2500. A second PCR of 7 to 11 cycles was run with a J-beta primer mix and a sample-barcoded 5' primer. Each TCR beta cDNA molecule received a unique molecular identifier from a template-switch 5' adaptor carrying 12 random nucleotides. Each sample yielded at least 3 million CDR3-containing paired-end reads. The Mint cDNA synthesis kit, primed by a TRBC-specific oligonucleotide, was used to synthesize first-strand cDNA from all RNA. After uracil-DNA glycosylase treatment, a first 18-cycle PCR used universal primers M1SS and BC2_uni_R on all cDNA. Processing in the source paper ran as follows. For normalization, 1 million high-quality reads were randomly selected from each sample, with every read carrying a distinct molecular identifier. Instead of being binned into consensus sequences, reads with shared molecular identifiers were discarded. MiTCR, set to a Q25 quality threshold and the strictest error-elimination algorithm, was used for CDR3 identification, clonotype clustering and error correction. A nonparametric unseen species model with Euler transformation was used to estimate lower-bound total TCR beta diversity. TCRdb handled the public reads itself, with Q25 trimming in fastp and clone calling in MiXCR, and kept productive beta chains. Rows merge per CDR3 protein into single entries with the most common DNA and genes. These V and J calls rely on TCRdb rather than the paper's analysis. This sample is represented by around 800,000 distinct CDR3 sequences; 53% of them were singletons. 40% to 50% of the sample belongs to the ten largest clones.

This clonotype has just a few counts. The antigen it recognizes is unknown. The record has no base qualities; no much larger clone is one base away. Spanning cysteine to phenylalanine, the CDR3 consists of 15 amino acids. CDR3 DNA only is kept here, 45 bases in frame from base 1. Relative to germline, V is missing 5 bases and J is missing 5 bases, with 9 bases of the junction outside any gene match. CDR1 SGHRS and CDR2 YFSETQ were looked up in the germline V gene. General study outcomes and caveats: The CMV infection status of donors was not known, potentially confounding age-related changes in expanded clonotypes. As age increased, observed TCR beta diversity per million T cells dropped in a roughly linear way, and a significant reduction was already evident by age roughly 36. Estimates of total diversity based on one million sequenced T cells were regarded as lower bounds and as underestimates. The long-lived group showed more naive CD4+ T cells, fewer expanded clones and increased TCR diversity than the aged group, suggesting age selection. The percentage of naive T cells measured by flow cytometry correlated strongly with observed TCR beta diversity. Because profiling used bulk unsorted PBMCs, naive and antigen-experienced compartments could not be compared conclusively.

This chain joins TRBV5-1 to TRBJ1-5; 8 nucleotides in the junction match TRBD1. The TCR comes from a man older than 75 in good health. The sequencing input was blood. The sequenced DNA is TGCGCCAGCAGAGCCCGGACAGGGAACGATCAGCCCCAGCATTTT. This is translated as CASRARTGNDQPQHF.